The 17 T cell receptor beta chains below were found in one sample sequenced in a study of shared clonotypes between healthy human individuals. Produced via immunoSEQ multiplex PCR; TCRdb's table is partial and in-frame only. The data show 2.3 million or so clones, with over 85% seen just once and approximately 0.4% held by the top ten. Sequenced: naive CD4+ T cells from PBMCs. Subset: CD45RA+ positively selected. These receptor sequences come from a man younger than 35 in good health. Some clones in this sample may be carry-over from other donors' samples.

This clone was picked up one time. The chain has TRBV7-6 and TRBJ2-7; the match to TRBD2 covers 10 bases. From germline, CDR1 is SGHVS and CDR2 FNYEAQ. CDR3 length: 15 residues. The J segment lost 4 bases and the V segment lost 5 bases, leaving 8 bases of the junction unmatched. CDR3 in amino acids: CASSGWTSGTYEQYF. The CDR3 DNA reads as TGTGCCAGCAGCGGCTGGACTAGCGGAACATACGAGCAGTACTTC.

The rearrangement links TRBV2 to TRBJ2-7, with 10 positions matching TRBD1. The V gene end was trimmed by 2 bases and the J gene end by 6 bases; junction bases not matched to a gene: 7. The CDR3 length is 15 residues. Germline CDR1 is SNHLY and CDR2 is FYNNEI. CDR3 region: CASSEQGTGASEQYF. In DNA form, the CDR3 reads TGTGCCAGCAGTGAACAGGGGACAGGGGCTAGCGAGCAGTACTTC.

The chain couples TRBV28 to TRBJ1-3; 9 bases line up with TRBD1. The CDR3 contains 18 residues. From germline, CDR1 is MDHEN and CDR2 SYDVKM. Germline trimming cut 4 bases from V and 4 bases from J; bases unmatched to any gene: 14. CDR3 sequence reads: CASSSRTGALPSGNTIYF. DNA of the CDR3: TGTGCCAGCAGTTCGAGGACAGGGGCCCTTCCTTCCGGAAACACCATATATTTT.

Of note for this clone: Other DNA sequences in this sample translate to the same CDR3. V and J are TRBV18 and TRBJ2-7; D may be TRBD1 or TRBD2 (5 bases each). Germline V gene sequence: CDR1 KGHSH, CDR2 LQKENI. The CDR3 runs 14 residues. Trimming cost V 3 bases and J 3 bases, with 12 bases left between them. The CDR3 nucleotides are TGTGCCAGCTCACCTCGGGACCGTAGCTACGAGCAGTACTTC. As protein: CASSPRDRSYEQYF.

The chain has TRBV28 and TRBJ2-7; 9 bases are shared with TRBD2. Trimming removed 6 bases from V and 2 bases from J; junction bases left unmatched: 8. CDR3 length: 15 residues. Germline lookup yields CDR1 MDHEN and CDR2 SYDVKM. CDR3 protein: CASSPGTSRPYEQYF. The CDR3, as DNA: TGTGCCAGCAGCCCGGGGACTAGCAGGCCCTACGAGCAGTACTTC.

The CDR3 DNA reads as TGTGCCAGCAGTTTGAACAGGGGCCCCGGGGAGCTGTTTTTT. It codes for CASSLNRGPGELFF. J is TRBJ2-2 and V is TRBV6-5; 7 bases are a match to TRBD1. Germline values: CDR1 MNHEY, CDR2 SVGAGI. Trimming removed 4 bases from V and 6 bases from J; junction bases left unmatched: 5. This CDR3 spans 14 amino acids.

This chain uses TRBV9 with TRBJ2-1, with 10 bases fitting TRBD1. The V gene's germline CDR1 is SGDLS and CDR2 YYNGEE. This CDR3 comprises 14 residues. The V and J ends lost 4 bases and 6 bases, in that order; junction bases with no gene match: 4. The CDR3 DNA sequence: TGTGCCAGCAGCCGACAGGGGGCGAGCAATGAGCAGTTCTTC. Protein product: CASSRQGASNEQFF.

Notes on this clone: The sample holds other DNA sequences that translate to the same CDR3. The CDR3 reads CASSLTAGSYEQYF. The CDR3 nucleotides are TGTGCCAGCAGCTTAACTGCGGGGTCCTACGAGCAGTACTTC. The chain recombines TRBV7-3 with TRBJ2-7, with TRBD2 as a possible D gene (6 bases). V was pared by 0 bases and J by 1 base, with 7 bases between. This CDR3 region has 14 residues. CDR1 and CDR2 (germline): SGHTA, FQGTGA.

This chain joins TRBV6-1 and TRBJ1-4; TRBD1 is a possible D gene (5 bases). The V and J ends lost 2 bases and 4 bases respectively, with 11 bases between them. There are 15 residues in the CDR3. CDR1 and CDR2 (germline): MNHNS, SASEGT. The chain's CDR3 is CASSELGEVNEKLFF. The CDR3 DNA is TGTGCCAGCAGTGAACTGGGGGAAGTTAATGAAAAACTGTTTTTT.

The genes are TRBV7-2 and TRBJ2-1; 9 bases match TRBD2. J lost 4 bases, V lost 5 bases, and 6 bases had no gene match. CDR1 SGHTA and CDR2 FQGNSA come from the germline V gene. The CDR3 has 15 residues. The CDR3 sequence: CASSPRTSEYNEQFF. The CDR3 DNA reads as TGTGCCAGCAGCCCTAGGACTAGCGAGTACAATGAGCAGTTCTTC.

V usage is TRBV7-9 and J usage is TRBJ2-3; D not resolved. The CDR3 length is 15 residues. With 0 bases removed from V and 1 base from J, the gap between germline ends came to 8 bases. Germline CDR1 SEHNR, CDR2 FQNEAQ (reference sequence). CDR3 sequence (DNA): TGTGCCAGCAGCTTAGCGACTGGGGGCACAGATACGCAGTATTTT. Translating it yields CASSLATGGTDTQYF.

The V and J genes are TRBV6-5 and TRBJ2-5; TRBD1 matches 7 bases. This CDR3 contains 14 residues. V dropped 2 bases and J dropped 2; count of bases not matched to a gene: 2. Germline CDR1 is MNHEY and CDR2 is SVGAGI. The CDR3 sequence is CASSYQTGQETQYF. CDR3 nucleotides: TGTGCCAGCAGTTACCAGACAGGGCAAGAGACCCAGTACTTC.

The chain links TRBV7-9 to TRBJ1-4; 10 nucleotides match TRBD1. V was pared by 10 bases and J by 8 bases, with 16 bases of the junction left unmatched. This CDR3 region has 16 residues. The germline CDR1 and CDR2 sequences are SEHNR and FQNEAQ (reference sequence). CDR3 sequence: CAIPPGTGEVEEKLFF. CDR3 DNA: TGTGCCATTCCACCCGGGACAGGGGAGGTGGAAGAAAAACTGTTTTTT. Full variable domain (missing parts from reference TRBV7-9 and TRBJ1-4): DTGVSQNPRHKITKRGQNVTFRCDPISEHNRLYWYRQTLGQGPEFLTYFQNEAQLEKSRLLSDRFSAERPKGSFSTLEIQRTEQGDSAMYLCAIPPGTGEVEEKLFFGSGTQLSVL.

CDR3: CASSLVGAGDIEQYF. CDR3 DNA: TGCGCCAGCAGCTTGGTAGGAGCGGGAGATATTGAGCAGTACTTC. The rearrangement links TRBV5-1 to TRBJ2-7; 8 positions agree with TRBD2. V trimming: 0 bases; J trimming: 7 bases; junction bases outside the gene matches: 9. CDR3 length: 15 amino acids. Germline V gene data show CDR1 as SGHRS and CDR2 as YFSETQ.

Worth noting for this clone: An end of the junction differs from the germline gene, which may be a read error. V gene TRBV30 combines with J gene TRBJ2-3; 12 positions agree with TRBD2. Per germline, CDR1 GTSNPN and CDR2 SVGIG (reference sequence). CDR3 size: 16 residues. CDR3 nucleotide sequence: TGTGCTTGGACTAGCGGGACCACCAACCCGGGGGATACGCAGTATTTT. Its protein product is CAWTSGTTNPGDTQYF. Variable domain in full (rest from reference TRBV30 and TRBJ2-3): SQTIHQWPATLVQPVGSPLSLECTVEGTSNPNLYWYRQAAGRGLQLLFYSVGIGQISSEVPQNLSASRPQDRQFILSSKKLLLSDSGFYLCAWTSGTTNPGDTQYFGPGTRLTVL.

The V and J genes are TRBV29-1 and TRBJ2-1; D perhaps matches TRBD1 (5 bases). Germline V lookup: CDR1 SQVTM, CDR2 ANQGSEA. This CDR3 region has 13 residues. V shed 3 bases and J shed 7 bases, with 13 bases lying between them. This CDR3 is CSVDRVDRNEQFF. The CDR3 region has the DNA TGCAGCGTTGACAGGGTGGATAGGAATGAGCAGTTCTTC.

The chain is built from TRBV29-1 and TRBJ2-1; D tentatively reads TRBD1 or TRBD2 (5 bases each). The germline V and J ends were trimmed by 7 bases and 2 bases, with 15 bases remaining between them. There are 14 residues in the CDR3. Germline CDR1 is SQVTM and CDR2 is ANQGSEA. CDR3 protein: CSGGRGDAYNEQFF. For the CDR3, the DNA is TGCAGCGGGGGGAGAGGGGATGCCTACAATGAGCAGTTCTTC.